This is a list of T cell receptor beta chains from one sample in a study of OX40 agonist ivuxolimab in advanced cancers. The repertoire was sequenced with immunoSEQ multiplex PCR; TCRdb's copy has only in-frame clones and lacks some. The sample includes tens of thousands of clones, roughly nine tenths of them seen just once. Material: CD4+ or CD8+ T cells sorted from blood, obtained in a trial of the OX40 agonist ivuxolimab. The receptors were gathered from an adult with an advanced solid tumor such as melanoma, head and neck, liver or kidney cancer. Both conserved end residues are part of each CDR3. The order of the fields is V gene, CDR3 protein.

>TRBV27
CASTNSGSDNEQFF
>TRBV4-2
CASSQDLSNGQFF
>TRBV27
CASSPLAGATYEQYF
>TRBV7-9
CASSLTQGSFLYEQYF
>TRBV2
CASRMTGTLNEQFF
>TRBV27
CASSPYHRTVDEQFF
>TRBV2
CASSEALISALTDTQYF
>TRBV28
CASSLGVGTSLGNEQFF
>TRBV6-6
CASSYRTSQGLAQYF
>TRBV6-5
CASSYQSGGGQPQHF
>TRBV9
CASSERGLQETQYF
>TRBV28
CASSFRLTGELFF
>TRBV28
CASSLPPGVLAGETGELFF
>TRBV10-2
CASSEVAGVGEQFF
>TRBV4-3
CASSQDYFSGELFF
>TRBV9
CASSVDSGSGYEQYF
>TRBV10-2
CASSGTSLRGYEQYF